There are many counts of the clone carrying this T cell receptor beta chain. The antigen is unknown. Just one base apart from a much larger clone, this may be a read error. These data belong to a study of tumor-infiltrating lymphocytes in primary liver carcinoma. Unsorted bulk tissue, roughly 20-32 mg of it, served as the source for co-extraction of RNA and DNA. Regarding the study as a whole: Researchers report that only about 7.5-24% of top clones turned up in all five tumor regions.

The CDR3 is 17 amino acids. cDNA specific to TCR beta was made from about 550 ng of total RNA, with a constant-region primer employed for priming. ARM-PCR, slightly modified, supplied the TCR beta libraries through three nested multiplex PCR rounds. TRBV1-TRBV30 forward primers paired with a C-beta reverse primer drove the first two PCR rounds, about 10 cycles each. TCRdb re-called the multiplex PCR reads with MiXCR, one entry per CDR3 protein. The profile shows 20,000 to 30,000 distinct CDR3 sequences, 75% to 80% of them singletons. The clonotype comes from a man aged 40-50 years with primary liver carcinoma and hepatitis B virus infection. Material: liver tumor tissue from sampling region 3. Subset given: tumor region T3, left-lateral pole. The chain has TRBV12-3 or TRBV12-4 and TRBJ2-7, with 12 bases fitting TRBD2. DNA of the CDR3: TGTGCCAGCAGTCCAAAGTCGACTAGCGGGAGCCCCTACAAGCAGTACTTC. Protein sequence: CASSPKSTSGSPYKQYF.